These T cell receptor beta chains were read from a single sample in a study of regulatory T cells in long-lasting Graves disease. TCRdb reprocessed the multiplex PCR reads via MiXCR and lists one record per CDR3 protein. The table shows fewer than 600,000 distinct CDR3 sequences, with approximately 22% occurring only once. This material consisted of peripheral blood mononuclear cells (PBMCs), taken when the disease was refractory, from a patient treated with antithyroid drugs. The source of these receptors is a female donor with Graves disease. The CDR3 runs from the conserved cysteine through the conserved F or W. A D gene is named only where the DNA matches it firmly. Expanded clones are given a class, and other clones once, few, many or no size at all.

V gene: TRBV5-5; D gene: NA; J gene: TRBJ2-5; clone size: NA; CDR3 protein: CASSFYAAGRETQYF; CDR3 DNA: TGTGCCAGCAGCTTCTATGCCGCCGGGAGAGAGACCCAGTACTTC
V gene: TRBV7-2; D gene: TRBD1; J gene: TRBJ1-1; clone size: many; CDR3 protein: CASSSTGQENTEAFF; CDR3 DNA: TGTGCCAGCAGCTCGACGGGACAGGAGAACACTGAAGCTTTCTTT
V gene: TRBV15; D gene: TRBD2; J gene: TRBJ2-7; clone size: NA; CDR3 protein: CATSPGGGGGDEQYF; CDR3 DNA: TGTGCCACCAGCCCAGGAGGCGGGGGGGGCGATGAGCAGTACTTC
V gene: TRBV7-9; D gene: NA; J gene: TRBJ1-6; clone size: NA; CDR3 protein: CASSLGGLGDSPLHF; CDR3 DNA: TGTGCCAGCAGCTTAGGCGGCTTGGGCGATTCACCCCTCCACTTT
V gene: TRBV28; D gene: TRBD2; J gene: TRBJ2-7; clone size: many; CDR3 protein: CASLGGDGFLAGATWAYEQYF; CDR3 DNA: TGTGCCAGCCTGGGGGGGGATGGGTTTCTAGCGGGAGCCACCTGGGCCTACGAGCAGTACTTC
V gene: TRBV20-1; D gene: NA; J gene: TRBJ1-2; clone size: NA; CDR3 protein: CSARVRTAPNYGYTF; CDR3 DNA: TGCAGTGCTAGAGTACGGACAGCCCCTAACTATGGCTACACCTTC
V gene: TRBV27; D gene: TRBD1; J gene: TRBJ1-6; clone size: many; CDR3 protein: CASSKDRKNSPLHF; CDR3 DNA: TGTGCCAGCAGTAAGGACAGGAAGAATTCACCCCTCCACTTT
V gene: TRBV6-5; D gene: NA; J gene: TRBJ2-7; clone size: NA; CDR3 protein: CASSYSVARPTLEQYF; CDR3 DNA: TGTGCCAGCAGTTACTCAGTGGCCAGGCCCACCCTCGAGCAGTACTTC
V gene: TRBV6-9; D gene: TRBD2; J gene: TRBJ2-2; clone size: few; CDR3 protein: CASSYLASGSSGELFF; CDR3 DNA: TGTGCCAGCAGTTACTTGGCTAGCGGGAGTTCTGGGGAGCTGTTTTTT
V gene: TRBV12-3/TRBV12-4; D gene: TRBD2; J gene: TRBJ2-5; clone size: many; CDR3 protein: CASSFPSGGGETQYF; CDR3 DNA: TGTGCCAGCAGTTTTCCCTCCGGCGGGGGAGAGACCCAGTACTTC
V gene: TRBV2; D gene: TRBD1; J gene: TRBJ1-1; clone size: many; CDR3 protein: CASRDSWTGGLNTEAFF; CDR3 DNA: TGTGCCAGCAGAGACTCTTGGACAGGGGGATTGAACACTGAAGCTTTCTTT
V gene: TRBV28; D gene: NA; J gene: TRBJ2-2; clone size: many; CDR3 protein: CASSLEGLSFGRELFF; CDR3 DNA: TGTGCCAGCAGTTTGGAAGGACTCTCTTTTGGTCGGGAGCTGTTTTTT
V gene: TRBV28; D gene: NA; J gene: TRBJ2-3; clone size: once; CDR3 protein: CASTTGYTQYF; CDR3 DNA: TGTGCCAGCACCACAGGGTATACGCAGTATTTT
V gene: TRBV10-3; D gene: NA; J gene: TRBJ1-1; clone size: NA; CDR3 protein: CAISGRTFDTEAFF; CDR3 DNA: TGTGCCATCAGCGGACGGACCTTCGACACTGAAGCTTTCTTT
V gene: TRBV20-1; D gene: TRBD2; J gene: TRBJ2-1; clone size: NA; CDR3 protein: CSAGRLAGEVEQFF; CDR3 DNA: TGCAGTGCTGGCCGACTAGCGGGGGAGGTTGAGCAGTTCTTC
V gene: TRBV6-5; D gene: NA; J gene: TRBJ2-7; clone size: many; CDR3 protein: CASSYSKARVGYEQYF; CDR3 DNA: TGTGCCAGCAGTTACTCGAAAGCCAGGGTGGGATATGAGCAGTACTTC
V gene: TRBV30; D gene: NA; J gene: TRBJ1-1; clone size: NA; CDR3 protein: CAWSAGAFYTEAFF; CDR3 DNA: TGTGCCTGGAGTGCAGGGGCCTTCTACACTGAAGCTTTCTTT
V gene: TRBV6-1; D gene: NA; J gene: TRBJ1-1; clone size: many; CDR3 protein: CASSTDPNTEAFF; CDR3 DNA: TGTGCCAGCAGCACGGACCCGAACACTGAAGCTTTCTTT
V gene: TRBV14; D gene: NA; J gene: TRBJ2-7; clone size: NA; CDR3 protein: CASSQVGRDRPDEQYF; CDR3 DNA: TGTGCCAGCAGCCAAGTGGGGAGAGACAGGCCTGACGAGCAGTACTTC
V gene: TRBV2; D gene: TRBD1; J gene: TRBJ1-1; clone size: many; CDR3 protein: CASEQRYRGGNTEAFF; CDR3 DNA: TGTGCCAGCGAGCAACGGTACAGGGGAGGGAACACTGAAGCTTTCTTT
V gene: TRBV7-9; D gene: NA; J gene: TRBJ2-3; clone size: NA; CDR3 protein: CASSLPTDITDTQYF; CDR3 DNA: TGTGCCAGCAGCCTACCGACAGATATCACAGATACGCAGTATTTT
V gene: TRBV5-1; D gene: TRBD1; J gene: TRBJ1-1; clone size: NA; CDR3 protein: CASSLPGQPSRNTEAFF; CDR3 DNA: TGCGCCAGCAGCTTACCGGGACAGCCCTCCCGGAACACTGAAGCTTTCTTT
V gene: TRBV11-2; D gene: NA; J gene: TRBJ1-1; clone size: many; CDR3 protein: CASSRGRLQNTEAFF; CDR3 DNA: TGTGCCAGCAGCCGCGGACGGCTCCAGAACACTGAAGCTTTCTTT
V gene: TRBV6-2/TRBV6-3; D gene: NA; J gene: TRBJ2-7; clone size: NA; CDR3 protein: CASRPVGELRSYEQYF; CDR3 DNA: TGTGCCAGCAGACCCGTAGGCGAACTTAGATCCTACGAGCAGTACTTC
V gene: TRBV28; D gene: NA; J gene: TRBJ2-3; clone size: NA; CDR3 protein: CASSFILLRKADTQYF; CDR3 DNA: TGTGCCAGCAGTTTTATTCTGCTGCGGAAGGCAGATACGCAGTATTTT
V gene: TRBV28; D gene: TRBD2; J gene: TRBJ2-7; clone size: many; CDR3 protein: CASSSSGGVYEQYF; CDR3 DNA: TGTGCCAGCAGTTCAAGCGGGGGGGTCTACGAGCAGTACTTC
V gene: TRBV6-1; D gene: NA; J gene: TRBJ2-7; clone size: many; CDR3 protein: CASGAAYEQYF; CDR3 DNA: TGTGCCAGCGGAGCGGCCTACGAGCAGTACTTC
V gene: TRBV20-1; D gene: NA; J gene: TRBJ1-2; clone size: many; CDR3 protein: CSARPVDYYGYTF; CDR3 DNA: TGCAGTGCTAGACCCGTCGACTACTATGGCTACACCTTC
V gene: TRBV2; D gene: NA; J gene: TRBJ1-2; clone size: many; CDR3 protein: CASSGDILPANYGYTF; CDR3 DNA: TGTGCCAGCAGCGGGGACATCCTTCCCGCTAACTATGGCTACACCTTC
V gene: TRBV13; D gene: NA; J gene: TRBJ2-7; clone size: NA; CDR3 protein: CASSVGQHEQYF; CDR3 DNA: TGCGCCAGCAGCGTTGGGCAACACGAGCAGTACTTC
V gene: TRBV7-7; D gene: NA; J gene: TRBJ2-5; clone size: NA; CDR3 protein: CASSLRQHQETQYF; CDR3 DNA: TGTGCTAGCAGCTTACGACAGCACCAAGAGACCCAGTACTTC
V gene: TRBV7-2; D gene: TRBD2; J gene: TRBJ2-1; clone size: once; CDR3 protein: CASSLALAGMNEQFF; CDR3 DNA: TGTGCCAGCAGCTTGGCACTAGCGGGAATGAATGAGCAGTTCTTC
V gene: TRBV11-2; D gene: NA; J gene: TRBJ1-1; clone size: many; CDR3 protein: CASSFPSTSAFF; CDR3 DNA: TGTGCCAGCAGCTTTCCCTCAACCTCAGCTTTCTTT
V gene: TRBV5-4; D gene: NA; J gene: TRBJ1-4; clone size: NA; CDR3 protein: CASSLGRTPSEKLFF; CDR3 DNA: TGTGCCAGCAGCTTGGGGAGGACGCCGAGCGAAAAACTGTTTTTT
V gene: TRBV29-1; D gene: NA; J gene: TRBJ2-1; clone size: NA; CDR3 protein: CSVEDVDRPQFF; CDR3 DNA: TGCAGCGTTGAAGACGTGGATCGTCCGCAGTTTTTC
V gene: TRBV24-1; D gene: NA; J gene: TRBJ2-2; clone size: many; CDR3 protein: CATSDLVTGELFF; CDR3 DNA: TGTGCCACCAGTGATTTAGTAACCGGGGAGCTGTTTTTT
V gene: TRBV24-1; D gene: NA; J gene: TRBJ1-5; clone size: few; CDR3 protein: CATSDPSGNQPQHF; CDR3 DNA: TGTGCCACCAGTGATCCCTCGGGGAATCAGCCCCAGCATTTT